This TCR beta chain was retrieved from a study of blood T cell repertoires in COVID-19. Study at large: The United States, Italy and Spain were the sources of the acute and convalescent COVID-19 samples. The cDNA or gDNA used as material had been derived from T cells, B-cell-depleted T cells, or PBMCs.

CDR1 SGHAT and CDR2 FQNNGV come from the germline V gene. V was trimmed by 3 bases and J by 2 bases, leaving 10 bases between them. The CDR3 is 14 residues long. In the original processing: Amplification of reference gene primers provided the estimated nucleated cell counts. The table came from immunoSEQ multiplex PCR; TCRdb's copy has only in-frame clones and leaves some out. For V, J and clone size, that table is used; D and trimming come from the DNA. The sample carries 100,000 to 150,000 clones, 84% recorded once. The origin of this receptor is a woman aged 25 to 39 who had recovered from COVID-19. The V call is TRBV11-2, the J call TRBJ1-1; D is perhaps TRBD1 (6 bases). The sample was peripheral blood. CDR3 DNA: TGTGCCAGCAGCTTGACAGGATCAAACACTGAAGCTTTCTTT. This gives the protein CASSLTGSNTEAFF.